What follows are 23 T cell receptor beta chains derived from one specimen sequenced in a study of blood T cells in healthy people across ages. The second PCR ran roughly 6 to 11 cycles with a sample-barcoded 5' primer and J-beta primers. TCRdb analysed the 5' RACE reads with MiXCR anew, one entry per CDR3 protein. The table has some 940,000 distinct CDR3 sequences, just under 30% seen once. These data were also filed under a second study, of T cells of mothers and their children.

Sequenced material: blood. The receptors stem from a middle-aged woman in good health.

This clonotype occurred a few times. The V gene is TRBV11-2, the J gene TRBJ2-1; the match to TRBD2 covers 11 bases. J gave up 12 bases and V 1 base, and 8 bases lay outside the gene matches. Germline CDR1 reads SGHAT; CDR2 reads FQNNGV. CDR3 length: 15 amino acids. The CDR3, as DNA: TGTGCCAGCAGCTTAGGGGTGGTAGCGGGGGGGCGGCAGTTCTTC. Protein sequence: CASSLGVVAGGRQFF.

V gene TRBV12-3 or TRBV12-4 combines with J gene TRBJ1-3; D may be TRBD1 (5 bases). Trimming left V 3 bases short and J 4 bases short, with 13 bases between. The CDR3 has 15 residues. CDR3 nucleotides: TGTGCCAGCAGTTTCACTCAGGGTGCAGGAAACACCATATATTTT. This codes for CASSFTQGAGNTIYF.

This clonotype has only a few counts. This chain uses TRBV20-1 with TRBJ2-1, with no clear D. Between the trimmed V and J ends, which lost 3 bases and 2 bases, there was a span of 2 bases. This CDR3 has 11 amino acids. The germline gives CDR1 DFQATT, CDR2 SNEGSKA (reference sequence). The CDR3 coding sequence is TGCAGTGCTAGCACCTACAATGAGCAGTTCTTC. It encodes CSASTYNEQFF.

This sequence joins TRBV30 and TRBJ1-6; no clear D gene. Germline V gene lookup returns CDR1 GTSNPN and CDR2 SVGIG (reference sequence). V was cut by 3 bases and J by 7 bases, with 10 bases left in between. The CDR3 is 13 amino acids. Written as DNA, the CDR3 is TGTGCCTGGAGGGGGTCGGGGAATTCACCCCTCCACTTT. The encoded protein is CAWRGSGNSPLHF.

This clonotype was recorded many times. The chain couples TRBV20-1 to TRBJ2-7, with TRBD2 matching over 7 bases. Germline lookup yields CDR1 DFQATT and CDR2 SNEGSKA (reference sequence). CDR3 size: 16 residues. J was trimmed by 3 bases and V by 6 bases; bases with no gene match: 17. CDR3 amino acids: CSAVTFSGDYHYEQYF. As DNA, the CDR3 is TGCAGTGCCGTCACCTTCAGCGGGGACTATCACTACGAGCAGTACTTC.

This clonotype has more than one count but fewer than ten. This chain joins TRBV5-1 and TRBJ2-7; no reliable D call. Trimming took off 0 bases at V and 1 base at J, with 11 bases between the two ends. This CDR3 has 15 residues. From germline, CDR1 is SGHRS and CDR2 YFSETQ. This CDR3 is CASSLGSGPSYEQYF. For the CDR3, the DNA is TGCGCCAGCAGCTTGGGATCCGGGCCGTCCTACGAGCAGTACTTC.

This clonotype came up a few times. The chain combines TRBV4-1 with TRBJ1-2; D not certain. The CDR3 sequence is 15 residues long. Germline-derived CDR1 and CDR2 are MGHRA and YSYEKL. Trimming left V 1 base short and J 5 bases short, with 14 bases between. CDR3 in amino acids: CASSQGAQSLYGYTF. Here the CDR3 DNA reads TGCGCCAGCAGCCAAGGGGCACAGAGCTTATATGGCTACACCTTC.

With respect to this clonotype: This may come from a read error, since a much larger clone is one base off. This chain connects TRBV7-2 to TRBJ1-2, with D tentatively TRBD1 (5 bases). Germline CDR1 is SGHTA and CDR2 is FQGNSA. The CDR3 extends over 14 amino acids. With 4 bases removed from V and 3 bases from J, the gap between germline ends came to 12 bases. This chain's CDR3 is CASSSRAGYYGYTF. DNA of the CDR3: TGTGCCAGCAGCTCTCGGGCAGGGTACTATGGCTACACCTTC.

The CDR3 DNA follows: TGTGCCAGACGGGGAGGGTCAAATGAAAAACTGTTTTTT. Its protein is CARRGGSNEKLFF. J is TRBJ1-4 and V is TRBV2, with D unresolved. V lost 9 bases, J lost 5 bases, and 13 bases lay in between. The CDR3 runs to 13 residues. Germline CDR1 is SNHLY and CDR2 is FYNNEI. The entire variable domain, with the rest obtained from reference TRBV2 and TRBJ1-4, is as follows: EPEVTQTPSHQVTQMGQEVILRCVPISNHLYFYWYRQILGQKVEFLVSFYNNEISEKSEIFDDQFSVERPDGSNFTLKIRSTKLEDSAMYFCARRGGSNEKLFFGSGTQLSVL.

This clonotype was seen repeatedly, ten times or more. V usage is TRBV30 and J usage is TRBJ2-1, with TRBD2 matching over 9 bases. The CDR3 length is 15 residues. Germline V gene data show CDR1 as GTSNPN and CDR2 as SVGIG (reference sequence). The ends lost 4 bases at V and 7 bases at J; junction bases unmatched: 11. The CDR3 sequence is CAWTKGGLASNEQFF. As DNA, the CDR3 is TGTGCCTGGACCAAGGGGGGACTAGCCTCGAATGAGCAGTTCTTC.

In this sample, this clonotype turned up a few times. This rearrangement joins TRBV3-1 to TRBJ2-6; 9 bases line up with TRBD1. CDR1 is LGHDT and CDR2 is YNNKEL in the germline V gene (reference sequence). With 4 bases clipped from V and 0 bases from J, the junction kept 10 bases outside the gene matches. This CDR3 comprises 19 residues. The CDR3 region has the DNA TGTGCCAGCAGCCCTGCGCTGGGACAGGGCCTCTCTGGGGCCAACGTCCTGACTTTC. As protein: CASSPALGQGLSGANVLTF. Full variable domain (outside the CDR3, taken from reference TRBV3-1 and TRBJ2-6): DTAVSQTPKYLVTQMGNDKSIKCEQNLGHDTMYWYKQDSKKFLKIMFSYNNKELIINETVPNRFSPKSPDKAHLNLHINSLELGDSAVYFCASSPALGQGLSGANVLTFGAGSRLTVL.

V usage is TRBV4-3 and J usage is TRBJ2-7; 8 nucleotides agree with TRBD1. This CDR3 has 14 residues. J gave up 6 bases and V 4 bases, and 8 bases lay outside the gene matches. The germline V gene has CDR1 LGHNA and CDR2 YSLEER. The CDR3 reads CASSLTGVCSEQYF. The CDR3 nucleotides are TGCGCCAGCAGCCTGACAGGGGTGTGCAGCGAGCAGTACTTC.

This clonotype has just a few counts. The chain carries TRBV20-1 and TRBJ2-7, with 7 bases matching TRBD1. The CDR3 contains 15 residues. CDR1 and CDR2 from the germline V gene are DFQATT and SNEGSKA (reference sequence). J lost 4 bases, V lost 3 bases, and 12 bases had no gene match. The CDR3: CSASDIRGRGYEQYF. The CDR3, as DNA: TGCAGTGCTAGTGATATAAGGGGGCGCGGGTACGAGCAGTACTTC.

The V gene is TRBV5-1, the J gene TRBJ2-1; 8 bases map to TRBD1. Germline values: CDR1 SGHRS, CDR2 YFSETQ. The CDR3 length is 18 residues. V trimming: 1 base; J trimming: 7 bases; junction bases outside the gene matches: 16. CDR3 nucleotides: TGCGCCAGCAGCTTGCCCCGACAGGGGCCCCTCCAAGCTAATGAGCAGTTCTTC. Translation: CASSLPRQGPLQANEQFF.

Many counts were recorded for this clonotype. This CDR3 reads CASRGVAGDYNEQFF. CDR3 sequence (DNA): TGTGCCAGCAGGGGGGTAGCGGGGGACTACAATGAGCAGTTCTTC. The chain combines TRBV3-1 with TRBJ2-1; 9 positions agree with TRBD2. The CDR3 extends over 15 amino acids. V was pared by 6 bases and J by 3 bases, with 6 bases of the junction left unmatched. CDR1 and CDR2 from the germline V gene are LGHDT and YNNKEL (reference sequence).

The table lists this clonotype with a few counts. The chain links TRBV5-6 to TRBJ1-1; TRBD1 agrees at 7 bases. Trimming cost V 4 bases and J 0 bases; bases outside gene matches: 9. This CDR3 has 16 amino acids. Germline lookup yields CDR1 SGHDT and CDR2 YYEEEE. As DNA, the CDR3 is TGTGCCAGCAGCCCCCCCGGCGGGACAGTGAACACTGAAGCTTTCTTT. Amino acids: CASSPPGGTVNTEAFF.

This clonotype occurred many times. The chain has TRBV6-2 or TRBV6-3 and TRBJ2-7; weak D call: TRBD2 (7 bases). V lost 4 bases to trimming and J lost 2 bases, with 12 bases between them. The V gene's germline CDR1 is MNHEY and CDR2 SVGEGT. The CDR3 totals 14 residues. The CDR3 DNA reads TGTGCCAGCAGTTCCCTCGGGGGGCCCTACGAGCAGTACTTC. This codes for CASSSLGGPYEQYF.

This chain joins TRBV29-1 and TRBJ2-3, with 13 bases lining up with TRBD2. The germline V gene encodes CDR1 SQVTM and CDR2 ANQGSEA. The CDR3 sequence is 16 residues long. J gave up 7 bases and V 4 bases, and 11 bases lay outside the gene matches. CDR3 bases: TGCAGCGTTGCCGGACTAGCGGGGGCCAGCAGGAATACGCAGTATTTT. Protein sequence: CSVAGLAGASRNTQYF.

V gene TRBV15 combines with J gene TRBJ2-3; 10 bases match TRBD1. The trim removed 6 bases at V and 8 bases at J, leaving 11 bases unmatched. CDR1 and CDR2 (germline): LNHNV, YYDKDF (reference sequence). The CDR3 totals 15 residues. CDR3 loop: CATRTGTGVWGTQYF. The CDR3 nucleotides read TGTGCCACCAGAACCGGGACAGGGGTATGGGGTACGCAGTATTTT. Supplemented by reference TRBV15 and TRBJ2-3, the full variable domain reads DAMVIQNPRYQVTQFGKPVTLSCSQTLNHNVMYWYQQKSSQAPKLLFHYYDKDFNNEADTPDNFQSRRPNTSFCFLDIRSPGLGDTAMYLCATRTGTGVWGTQYFGPGTRLTVL.

This chain links TRBV10-3 with TRBJ1-1, with D tentatively TRBD1 (5 bases). Germline CDR1 reads ENHRY; CDR2 reads SYGVKD. This CDR3 comprises 15 residues. V lost 3 bases and J 1 base, leaving 12 bases between the germline ends. CDR3 bases: TGTGCCATCAGTGAATCCACAGACAGGAACACTGAAGCTTTCTTT. Translating gives CAISESTDRNTEAFF.

This clonotype was detected many times. The chain couples TRBV7-3 to TRBJ2-7; D may be TRBD1 (5 bases). The germline V gene encodes CDR1 SGHTA and CDR2 FQGTGA. V shed 8 bases and J shed 6 bases, with 17 bases lying between them. The CDR3 spans 13 residues. The DNA for the CDR3 is TGTGCCAGCTCCCCGACAGATCGGGCCGAGCAGTACTTC. As protein: CASSPTDRAEQYF.

Only a few counts were recorded for this clonotype. This chain uses TRBV19 with TRBJ1-5, with TRBD1 matching over 8 bases. Germline assignment: CDR1 LNHDA and CDR2 SQIVND (reference sequence). The CDR3 totals 14 residues. The ends lost 6 bases at V and 4 bases at J; junction bases unmatched: 5. CDR3: CASRKGQENQPQHF. The CDR3 bases are TGTGCCAGTAGGAAGGGACAGGAAAATCAGCCCCAGCATTTT.

This clonotype was seen at least ten times. The gene calls are TRBV7-8 and TRBJ1-2; TRBD1 aligns across 10 bases. V gave up 2 bases and J gave up 8 bases; unmatched junction bases: 8. Per germline, CDR1 SGHVS and CDR2 FQNEAQ. The CDR3 contains 15 residues. CDR3 bases: TGTGCCAGCAGCTTAAGGTCGGGACAGGGGAGCGGCTACACCTTC. It codes for CASSLRSGQGSGYTF.